The 27 T cell receptor beta chains below come from one sample, sequenced in a study of prognosis after radiotherapy for stage I lung cancer. Two rounds of multiplex PCR amplified TCR beta CDR3 from genomic DNA. First-round PCR used primers specific to each TRBV and TRBJ gene. TCRdb ran MiXCR on the multiplex PCR reads and lists one entry per CDR3 protein. The table has more than 15,000 distinct CDR3 sequences, around 45% seen once. This material consisted of PBMCs, taken before or after stereotactic body radiation therapy (not recorded which). The source of these receptors is a donor aged 50 or older with non-small cell lung cancer.

This chain uses TRBV6-1 with TRBJ1-1, with D tentatively TRBD1 (6 bases). Germline assignment: CDR1 MNHNS and CDR2 SASEGT. The CDR3 loop spans 19 amino acids. The ends were cut back, 1 base at V and 6 bases at J, with 27 bases in the middle. CDR3 in DNA: TGTGCCAGCAGTGAAGAGGGGTCTTACAGGGATAGTGAGAATCCTGAAGCTTTCTTT. Its translation is CASSEEGSYRDSENPEAFF.

This clonotype showed up many times. The rearrangement uses TRBV4-3 and TRBJ2-2, with unresolved D. Trimming took off 1 base at V and 6 bases at J, with 12 bases between the two ends. This CDR3 spans 15 amino acids. The germline V gene encodes CDR1 LGHNA and CDR2 YSLEER. This CDR3 is CASSQARSIAGELFF. CDR3 in DNA: TGCGCCAGCAGCCAAGCTAGAAGTATCGCCGGGGAGCTGTTTTTT.

Concerning this clonotype itself: A far larger clone is one base from this, pointing to a likely read error. The chain couples TRBV6-1 to TRBJ2-7; the D is unclear. Germline V CDR1 and CDR2: MNHNS, SASEGT. V was clipped by 5 bases and J by 5 bases, with 16 bases between them. The CDR3 totals 14 residues. The CDR3 DNA follows: TGTGCCAGCAGTTATGTCGGTGCCGCCGACGAGCAGTACTTC. Its protein product is CASSYVGAADEQYF.

Concerning this clonotype itself: A much bigger clone sits one base away, suggesting this may be a read error. This chain links TRBV7-3 with TRBJ2-7; 7 nucleotides line up with TRBD2. This CDR3 has 15 amino acids. The V gene's germline CDR1 is SGHTA and CDR2 FQGTGA. The CDR3: CASGLVGGFIYEQYF. The CDR3 DNA reads as TGTGCCAGCGGCTTAGTCGGGGGGTTTATCTACGAGCAGTACTTC.

This clonotype has only a few counts. A read error is the likely source, as a far larger clone sits one nucleotide away. This CDR3 is CAWSVGQGLDTQYF. The CDR3 bases are TGTGCCTGGAGTGTCGGGCAGGGTTTGGATACGCAGTATTTT. J is TRBJ2-3 and V is TRBV19, with a possible D match to TRBD1 (5 bases). The CDR3 is made up of 14 amino acids. The V gene's germline CDR1 is LNHDA and CDR2 SQIVND (reference sequence). Trimming took off 11 bases at V and 6 bases at J, with 21 bases between the two ends.

CDR3 sequence reads: CASSPLAGELFF. DNA for the CDR3: TGTGCCAGCAGCCCCTTGGCCGGGGAGCTGTTTTTT. The rearrangement uses TRBV6-1 and TRBJ2-2; D gene unclear. V lost 6 bases to trimming and J lost 6 bases, with 8 bases between them. The CDR3 is 12 residues long. Germline CDR1 MNHNS, CDR2 SASEGT.

On this clonotype itself: One end of the junction fails to match germline, which may point to a read error. The chain joins TRBV6-2 or TRBV6-3 to TRBJ1-5; the D is unclear. CDR3 length: 14 residues. Germline V gene data show CDR1 as MNHEY and CDR2 as SVGEGT. The CDR3 reads CASSRGGINHPQHF. CDR3 bases: TGTGCCAGCAGTCGTGGAGGGATCAATCATCCCCAGCATTTT.

The chain employs TRBV3-1 and TRBJ2-2; D is unresolved. The CDR3 totals 15 residues. The V end lost 1 base, the J end lost 8 bases, and 14 bases lay between the germline ends. Germline assignment: CDR1 LGHDT and CDR2 YNNKEL (reference sequence). CDR3 sequence: CASSQVGSVTGELFF. For the CDR3, the DNA is TGTGCCAGCAGCCAAGTGGGATCAGTGACGGGGGAGCTGTTTTTT.

About this clonotype itself: This could be a read error, since a much larger clone is one nucleotide away. V and J are TRBV20-1 and TRBJ2-5; no definite D call. Germline values: CDR1 DFQATT, CDR2 SNEGSKA (reference sequence). The CDR3 runs to 15 residues. Trimming pared 0 bases from V and 7 bases from J, leaving 18 bases between. The CDR3 DNA reads TGCAGTGCTAGAGACTTAGCCCCCGATGGTGGGACCCAGTACTTC. Amino acids: CSARDLAPDGGTQYF.

Of note for this clonotype: This may come from a read error, since a much larger clone is one base off. V and J are TRBV7-9 and TRBJ1-1; D is ambiguous. Germline loops: CDR1 SEHNR, CDR2 FQNEAQ (reference sequence). This CDR3 has 10 residues. V was shortened by 10 bases and J by 5 bases, with 8 bases between the two germline ends. The CDR3 region has the DNA TGTGCCACCGTGGGGACTGAAGCTTTCTTT. Its translation: CATVGTEAFF.

This clonotype was seen at least ten times. The chain links TRBV6-4 to TRBJ1-1, with D uncertain. CDR1 and CDR2 (germline): MRHNA, SNTAGT. Trimming cost V 3 bases and J 1 base, with 6 bases left between them. The CDR3 has 13 amino acids. The CDR3 DNA follows: TGTGCCAGCAGTGAGTATGGGAACACTGAAGCTTTCTTT. It codes for CASSEYGNTEAFF.

The chain recombines TRBV6-1 with TRBJ2-1, with 7 bases aligning to TRBD2. Germline CDR1 and CDR2: MNHNS and SASEGT. Trimming took 11 bases from V and 8 from J; bases not matched to a gene: 12. The CDR3 extends over 13 amino acids. This CDR3 is CAGRTSNVHEQFF. The CDR3 DNA is TGTGCCGGACGGACTAGTAACGTCCATGAGCAGTTCTTC.

This clonotype was detected ten times or more. The rearrangement uses TRBV19 and TRBJ2-3; 11 bases match TRBD2. Trimming removed 4 bases from V and 0 bases from J; junction bases left unmatched: 3. From germline, CDR1 is LNHDA and CDR2 SQIVND (reference sequence). CDR3 length equals 16 residues. CDR3 residues: CASSTRTSGSTDTQYF. For the CDR3, the DNA is TGTGCCAGTAGTACGAGGACTAGCGGGAGCACAGATACGCAGTATTTT.

This clonotype is medium-sized by share. The chain uses TRBV7-2 and TRBJ2-3; 10 nucleotides agree with TRBD2. Germline lookup yields CDR1 SGHTA and CDR2 FQGNSA. Trimming cost V 4 bases and J 4 bases; bases outside gene matches: 5. This CDR3 is built from 15 residues. As DNA, the CDR3 is TGTGCCAGCAGCTCCCCTAGCGGGAGTGCAGATACGCAGTATTTT. It translates to CASSSPSGSADTQYF.

This clonotype was seen repeatedly, ten times or more. This sequence joins TRBV2 and TRBJ1-4; unclear D gene. This CDR3 is built from 13 residues. Germline V gene lookup returns CDR1 SNHLY and CDR2 FYNNEI. Deletions cut 7 bases from V and 0 bases from J, with 6 bases between. The CDR3 region has the DNA TGTGCCAGCAATCGTGCAACTAATGAAAAACTGTTTTTT. Its translation: CASNRATNEKLFF.

This clonotype was seen only once. The genes are TRBV6-2 or TRBV6-3 and TRBJ2-7; either TRBD1 or TRBD2 may fit D (5 bases each). With 4 bases removed from V and 5 bases from J, the gap between germline ends came to 15 bases. Germline V gene lookup returns CDR1 MNHEY and CDR2 SVGEGT. The CDR3 consists of 14 residues. CDR3: CASSFWGPRDEQYF. The CDR3 DNA reads TGTGCCAGCAGTTTCTGGGGACCTAGGGACGAGCAGTACTTC.

For this clonotype: A far more abundant clone sits one base away, making this likely a read error. CDR3 nucleotides: TGTGCCAGCAGTGATGGTTTGCGGGGGGTCTACAATGAGCAGTTCTTC. The encoded protein is CASSDGLRGVYNEQFF. V is TRBV6-4 and J is TRBJ2-1; 8 positions match TRBD2. The V gene end was trimmed by 3 bases and the J gene end by 3 bases; junction bases not matched to a gene: 7. Germline V gene lookup returns CDR1 MRHNA and CDR2 SNTAGT. This CDR3 has 16 amino acids.

This clonotype was found once. This chain joins TRBV6-1 and TRBJ2-7; 8 nucleotides agree with TRBD2. This CDR3 is 16 amino acids long. The V gene's germline CDR1 is MNHNS and CDR2 SASEGT. V was clipped by 3 bases and J by 0 bases; unmatched bases: 7. CDR3 region: CASSDRAGADSYEQYF. The CDR3 DNA reads TGTGCCAGCAGTGACCGAGCGGGAGCGGACTCCTACGAGCAGTACTTC.

This clonotype is medium-sized within its sample. The chain couples TRBV7-2 to TRBJ2-7, with D tentatively TRBD2 (6 bases). V lost 2 bases to trimming and J lost 6 bases, with 8 bases between them. CDR3 length: 12 amino acids. CDR1 is SGHTA and CDR2 is FQGNSA in the germline V gene. CDR3 coding DNA: TGTGCCAGCAGCTTAACGGGACTCGAGCAGTACTTC. Amino acid sequence: CASSLTGLEQYF.

About this clonotype itself: This may be a read error, as it is one base from a much larger clone. The chain couples TRBV9 to TRBJ1-5; D remains ambiguous. The V end was cut by 0 bases, the J end by 8 bases, with 12 bases between. The CDR3 totals 14 residues. Germline lookup yields CDR1 SGDLS and CDR2 YYNGEE. The CDR3 DNA is TGTGCCAGCAGCGTAGATGAAGGCAGTAAGCCCCAGCATTTT. Encoded protein: CASSVDEGSKPQHF.

Points on this clonotype: The junction departs from the called germline gene at one end, perhaps through a read error. V gene TRBV6-5 combines with J gene TRBJ2-7; TRBD2 aligns across 7 bases. This CDR3 contains 15 residues. Germline V lookup: CDR1 MNHEY, CDR2 SVGAGI. CDR3 in amino acids: CASSYWAGVFYEHYF. CDR3 coding DNA: TGTGCCAGCAGTTACTGGGCGGGAGTTTTCTACGAGCATTACTTC.

Here the CDR3 DNA reads TGTGCCAGCAGCCGAACCCCTAGGACGGTTAATTCACCCCTCCACTTT. Its translation: CASSRTPRTVNSPLHF. The chain employs TRBV6-2 or TRBV6-3 and TRBJ1-6; the D is unclear. The germline V gene has CDR1 MNHEY and CDR2 SVGEGT. V was pared by 6 bases and J by 6 bases, with 18 bases between. The CDR3 is made up of 16 amino acids.

The chain combines TRBV4-1 with TRBJ2-5; 12 nucleotides align to TRBD2. Unmatched junction bases numbered 4, after V lost 3 bases and J lost 2 bases. Germline CDR1 MGHRA, CDR2 YSYEKL. The CDR3 spans 16 residues. CDR3 in amino acids: CASSQAGTSGQETQYF. The CDR3 DNA is TGCGCCAGCAGCCAGGCCGGGACTAGCGGGCAAGAGACCCAGTACTTC.

At least ten counts were recorded for this clonotype. V and J are TRBV5-4 and TRBJ2-1; TRBD2 matches 8 bases. J gave up 9 bases and V 4 bases, and 15 bases lay outside the gene matches. This CDR3 has 16 residues. CDR1 and CDR2 (germline): SGHNT, YYREEE (reference sequence). The CDR3: CASSPPLTTSATEQFF. CDR3 DNA: TGTGCCAGCAGCCCACCGCTTACGACTAGCGCCACTGAGCAGTTCTTC.

This sequence joins TRBV24-1 and TRBJ2-7; perhaps D is TRBD1 or TRBD2 (5 bases each). The CDR3 is made up of 13 amino acids. The V end was cut by 10 bases, the J end by 2 bases, with 14 bases between. Per germline, CDR1 KGHDR and CDR2 SFDVKD. CDR3 DNA: TGTGCCACATCGGGACCGCCGACCTACGAGCAGTACTTC. This sequence encodes CATSGPPTYEQYF.

In its sample, this clonotype is medium-sized. The chain has TRBV7-8 and TRBJ1-5, with D tentatively TRBD1 (5 bases). The V end was cut by 5 bases, the J end by 2 bases, with 7 bases between. The CDR3 consists of 13 residues. Germline V lookup: CDR1 SGHVS, CDR2 FQNEAQ. The CDR3 nucleotides are TGTGCCAGCAGCCAGGGCGGCAATCAGCCCCAGCATTTT. Encoded protein: CASSQGGNQPQHF.

In its sample, this clonotype was seen many times. V and J are TRBV27 and TRBJ2-3; D gene unclear. CDR1 and CDR2 (germline): MNHEY, SMNVEV (reference sequence). The V end lost 9 bases, the J end lost 0 bases, and 10 bases lay between the germline ends. CDR3 size: 13 residues. CDR3 DNA sequence: TGTGCCAGTCGAGTTCAGAGCACAGATACGCAGTATTTT. Protein sequence: CASRVQSTDTQYF.